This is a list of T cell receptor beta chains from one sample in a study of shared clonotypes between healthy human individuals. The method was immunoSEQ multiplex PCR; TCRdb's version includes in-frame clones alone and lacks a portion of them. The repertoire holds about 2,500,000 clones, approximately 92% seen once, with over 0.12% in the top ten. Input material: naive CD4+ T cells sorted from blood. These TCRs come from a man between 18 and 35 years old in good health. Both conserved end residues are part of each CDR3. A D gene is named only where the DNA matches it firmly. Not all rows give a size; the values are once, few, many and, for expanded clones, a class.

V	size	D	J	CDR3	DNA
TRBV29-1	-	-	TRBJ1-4	CSVDTGQLNEKLFF	TGCAGCGTTGACACAGGCCAGCTTAATGAAAAACTGTTTTTT
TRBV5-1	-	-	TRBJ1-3	CASSLGQALSGNTIYF	TGCGCCAGCAGCTTGGGACAGGCGCTCTCTGGAAACACCATATATTTT
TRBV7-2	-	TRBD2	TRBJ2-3	CASSLVTSGMDTQYF	TGTGCCAGCAGCTTAGTGACTAGCGGGATGGATACGCAGTATTTT
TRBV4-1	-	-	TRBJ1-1	CASSTGSKNTEAFF	TGCGCCAGCAGTACAGGGTCCAAGAACACTGAAGCTTTCTTT
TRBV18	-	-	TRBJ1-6	CASSPGSSSLHF	TGTGCCAGCTCACCAGGTAGCTCATCCCTCCACTTT
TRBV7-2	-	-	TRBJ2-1	CASHRGGSYNEQFF	TGTGCCAGCCACCGGGGTGGCAGCTACAATGAGCAGTTCTTC
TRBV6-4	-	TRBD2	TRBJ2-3	CASSGLAGADTQYF	TGTGCCAGCAGTGGACTAGCGGGAGCAGATACGCAGTATTTT
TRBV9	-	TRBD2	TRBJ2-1	CASSVASGRVNEQFF	TGTGCCAGCAGCGTAGCCAGCGGGAGGGTGAATGAGCAGTTCTTC
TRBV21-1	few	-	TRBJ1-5	CASTRRGNQPQHF	TGTGCCAGCACCAGGAGAGGGAATCAGCCCCAGCATTTT
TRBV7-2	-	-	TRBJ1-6	CASSSGLKGHNLHF	TGTGCCAGCAGCTCTGGTCTTAAGGGACATAACCTCCACTTT
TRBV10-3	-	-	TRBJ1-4	CAISDSRGHNEKLFF	TGTGCCATCAGTGACTCCAGGGGCCATAATGAAAAACTGTTTTTT
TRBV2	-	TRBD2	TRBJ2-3	CASSLGLAGARDTQYF	TGTGCCAGCAGTTTGGGACTAGCGGGAGCCAGAGATACGCAGTATTTT
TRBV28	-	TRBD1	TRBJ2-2	CASSPPRQGSTGELFF	TGTGCCAGCAGCCCCCCCCGACAGGGAAGCACCGGGGAGCTGTTTTTT
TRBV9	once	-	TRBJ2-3	CASSVGLADNTDTQYF	TGTGCCAGCAGCGTAGGGTTAGCGGACAACACAGATACGCAGTATTTT
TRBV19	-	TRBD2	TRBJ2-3	CASSRGLHNTDTQYF	TGTGCCAGTAGTAGGGGACTACATAACACAGATACGCAGTATTTT
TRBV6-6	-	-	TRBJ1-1	CASVRREEAFF	TGTGCCAGCGTGCGGCGTGAGGAAGCTTTCTTT
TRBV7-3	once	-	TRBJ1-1	CASSATGNMNTEAFF	TGTGCCAGCAGCGCAACAGGTAACATGAACACTGAAGCTTTCTTT
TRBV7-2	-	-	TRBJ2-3	CASSLSTDTQYF	TGTGCCAGCAGCCTTTCAACAGATACGCAGTATTTT
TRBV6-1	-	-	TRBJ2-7	CASVGLAYEQYF	TGTGCCAGCGTAGGGCTTGCCTACGAGCAGTACTTC
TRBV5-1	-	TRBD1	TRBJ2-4	CASSQGQGAGGRYIQYF	TGCGCCAGCAGCCAGGGACAGGGGGCCGGCGGCAGATACATTCAGTACTTC
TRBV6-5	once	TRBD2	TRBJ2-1	CASSHSLAEQFF	TGTGCCAGCAGTCACTCACTAGCGGAGCAGTTCTTC
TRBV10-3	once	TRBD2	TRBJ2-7	CAISESRLAGNSYEQYF	TGTGCCATCAGTGAGTCGCGTCTAGCGGGAAACTCCTACGAGCAGTACTTC
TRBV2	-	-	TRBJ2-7	CASRRVGVSYEQYF	TGTGCCAGCAGACGGGTCGGGGTCTCCTACGAGCAGTACTTC
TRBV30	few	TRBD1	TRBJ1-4	CAWSGDRGHEKLFF	TGTGCCTGGAGCGGGGACAGGGGGCATGAAAAACTGTTTTTT
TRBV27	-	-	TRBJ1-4	CASSPLSTSPGEKLFF	TGTGCCAGCAGTCCTCTTAGCACCTCTCCTGGAGAAAAACTGTTTTTT
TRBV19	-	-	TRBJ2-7	CASSIPRVRYEQYF	TGTGCCAGTAGTATTCCCCGGGTGAGGTACGAGCAGTACTTC
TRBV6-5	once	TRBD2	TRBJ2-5	CASSYAGGGQETQYF	TGTGCCAGCAGTTATGCGGGAGGGGGGCAAGAGACCCAGTACTTC
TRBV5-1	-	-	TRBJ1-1	CASSLDLLPTNTEAFF	TGCGCCAGCAGCCTGGACCTTCTGCCCACGAACACTGAAGCTTTCTTT
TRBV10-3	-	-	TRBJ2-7	CAISEGVGDFYEQYF	TGTGCCATCAGTGAGGGGGTAGGAGACTTCTACGAGCAGTACTTC
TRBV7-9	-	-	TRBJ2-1	CASPPGSTNEQFF	TGTGCCAGCCCCCCAGGGTCCACTAATGAGCAGTTCTTC
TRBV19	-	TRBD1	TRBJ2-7	CASSIGAGGWTYEQYF	TGTGCCAGTAGTATAGGGGCAGGGGGATGGACCTACGAGCAGTACTTC
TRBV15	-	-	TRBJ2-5	CATSRDSTETQYF	TGTGCCACCAGCAGAGACAGTACAGAGACCCAGTACTTC
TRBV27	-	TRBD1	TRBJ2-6	CASSYTGGAGANVLTF	TGTGCCAGCAGTTACACAGGGGGAGCTGGGGCCAACGTCCTGACTTTC
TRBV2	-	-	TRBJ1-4	CASSSGVFREKLFF	TGTGCCAGCAGTTCAGGGGTATTTCGAGAAAAACTGTTTTTT
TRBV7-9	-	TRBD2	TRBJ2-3	CASIGGFGTDTQYF	TGTGCCAGCATCGGGGGGTTTGGCACAGATACGCAGTATTTT
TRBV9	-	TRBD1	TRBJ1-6	CASSEGGQYSYNSPLHF	TGTGCCAGCAGCGAGGGGGGACAGTACTCCTATAATTCACCCCTCCACTTT
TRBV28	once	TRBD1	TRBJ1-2	CASRPTGGTDYGYTF	TGTGCCAGCAGGCCGACAGGGGGCACGGACTATGGCTACACCTTC
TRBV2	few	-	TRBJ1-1	CASSAEGNTEAFF	TGTGCCAGCAGTGCCGAGGGGAACACTGAAGCTTTCTTT
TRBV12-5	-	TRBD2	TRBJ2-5	CASGKGLAGEETQYF	TGTGCTAGTGGCAAGGGACTAGCGGGAGAAGAGACCCAGTACTTC
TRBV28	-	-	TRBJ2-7	CATLAQASYEQYF	TGTGCCACCTTGGCGCAGGCTTCCTACGAGCAGTACTTC
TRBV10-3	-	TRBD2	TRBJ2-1	CAISEAGLYNEQFF	TGTGCCATCAGTGAAGCGGGACTTTACAATGAGCAGTTCTTC
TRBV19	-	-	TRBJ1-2	CASSILADSYGYGYTF	TGTGCCAGTAGTATACTGGCAGATAGCTATGGCTACGGCTACACCTTC
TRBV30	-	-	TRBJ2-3	CAWSIQSTDTQYF	TGTGCCTGGAGTATTCAGTCAACAGATACGCAGTATTTT
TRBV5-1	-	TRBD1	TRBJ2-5	CASSLDPGTDLQETQYF	TGCGCCAGCAGCTTGGACCCCGGGACAGACCTACAAGAGACCCAGTACTTC
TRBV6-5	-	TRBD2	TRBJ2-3	CASRKRGGTDTQYF	TGTGCCAGCAGAAAGCGGGGGGGCACAGATACGCAGTATTTT
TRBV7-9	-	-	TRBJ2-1	CASSLHEQFF	TGTGCCAGCAGCTTGCATGAGCAGTTCTTC
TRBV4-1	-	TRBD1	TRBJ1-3	CASSQHDTGAGNTIYF	TGCGCCAGCAGCCAACACGATACAGGGGCTGGAAACACCATATATTTT
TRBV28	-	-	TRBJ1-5	CASSLRITSNQPQHF	TGTGCCAGCAGTTTGCGGATCACGAGCAATCAGCCCCAGCATTTT
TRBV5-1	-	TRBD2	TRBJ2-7	CASSPALAGAGYEQYF	TGCGCCAGCAGCCCCGCACTAGCGGGAGCCGGCTACGAGCAGTACTTC
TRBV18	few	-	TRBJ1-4	CASSPPNPRAEFNEKLFF	TGTGCCAGCTCACCTCCTAATCCTCGGGCAGAGTTTAATGAAAAACTGTTTTTT
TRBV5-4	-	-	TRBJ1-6	CASSLGGGPLTNSPLHF	TGTGCCAGCAGCTTGGGCGGGGGCCCCCTTACCAATTCACCCCTCCACTTT
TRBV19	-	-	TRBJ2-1	CASSIDQYRSRFF	TGTGCCAGTAGTATAGATCAATATCGGAGCAGGTTCTTC
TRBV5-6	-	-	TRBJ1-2	CASSRDKGYTF	TGTGCCAGCAGCCGGGACAAGGGCTACACCTTC
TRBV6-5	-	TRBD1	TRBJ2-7	CASSYAGTAYEQYF	TGTGCCAGCAGTTACGCCGGGACAGCCTACGAGCAGTACTTC
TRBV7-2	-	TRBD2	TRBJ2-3	CASRVGTNTDTQYF	TGTGCCAGCAGAGTAGGGACTAACACAGATACGCAGTATTTT